This TCR beta chain was retrieved from a study of blood T cells in healthy people across ages. In the case of this clonotype: Its antigen is not known.

For the second PCR, which ran for 7 to 11 cycles, a sample-barcoded 5' primer and a J-beta primer mix were used. Each cDNA was tagged by a template-switch adaptor containing 12 random nucleotides. Sequencing of every sample gave 2.5 million or more CDR3-containing paired-end reads. TCRdb processed the 5' RACE reads anew with MiXCR; each CDR3 protein has one entry. The data hold about 1.4 million distinct CDR3 sequences, with approximately 60% observed a single time. Study results and limitations: Older age coincided with a roughly linear decline in TCR beta diversity per million T cells.

The V end was cut by 3 bases, the J end by 5 bases, with 10 bases between. The CDR3 is made up of 13 amino acids. Samples each had at least 5.5 micrograms of total RNA extracted. What was sequenced was blood. This chain connects TRBV12-3 or TRBV12-4 to TRBJ1-2; the D gene is possibly TRBD1 (5 bases). This receptor was taken from a man younger than 35 in good health. CDR3 protein: CASSFNRGYGYTF. Here the CDR3 DNA reads TGTGCCAGCAGTTTTAATAGGGGATATGGCTACACCTTC.